This T cell receptor beta chain comes out of a study of T cell changes during pregnancy in multiple sclerosis. Clones were sequenced by immunoSEQ multiplex PCR, and TCRdb holds only the in-frame ones, with some missing. This sample has about 55,000 clones, with about nine tenths found just once. V shed 1 base, J shed 0 bases, and the junction held 2 bases outside the gene matches. The germline V gene has CDR1 KGHSH and CDR2 LQKENI. There are 16 residues in the CDR3. This TCR came from a female donor with multiple sclerosis, enrolled in a pregnancy study. The chain recombines TRBV18 with TRBJ1-1, with TRBD1 matching over 10 bases. This material consisted of CD4+ T cells from peripheral blood mononuclear cells, taken in the first trimester of pregnancy. The CDR3 DNA reads TGTGCCAGCTCACCACGACAGGGGGCCTTGAACACTGAAGCTTTCTTT. It translates to CASSPRQGALNTEAFF.